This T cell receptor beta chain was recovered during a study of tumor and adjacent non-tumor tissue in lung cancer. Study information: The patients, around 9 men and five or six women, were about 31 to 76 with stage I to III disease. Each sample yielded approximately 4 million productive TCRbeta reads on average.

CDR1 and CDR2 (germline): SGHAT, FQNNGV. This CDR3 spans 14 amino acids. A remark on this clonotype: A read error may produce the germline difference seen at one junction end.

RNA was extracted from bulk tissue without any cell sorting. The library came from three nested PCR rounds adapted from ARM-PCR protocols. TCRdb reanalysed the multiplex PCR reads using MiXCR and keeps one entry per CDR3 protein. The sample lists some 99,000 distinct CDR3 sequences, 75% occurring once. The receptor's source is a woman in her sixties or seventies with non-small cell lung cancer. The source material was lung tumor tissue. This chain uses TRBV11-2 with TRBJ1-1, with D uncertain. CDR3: CASSPGMGLPEVFF. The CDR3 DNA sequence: TGTGCCAGCAGCCCCGGAATGGGATTACCTGAAGTTTTCTTT.